The present TCR beta chain was sequenced within a study of blood T cell repertoires in COVID-19. Trimming took off 0 bases at V and 6 bases at J, with 12 bases between the two ends. This CDR3 spans 14 amino acids. The germline V gene has CDR1 SGHNT and CDR2 YYREEE (reference sequence). Using immunoSEQ multiplex PCR, the repertoire was profiled, and TCRdb retains in-frame clones only, with some absent. The profile shows 100,000 or so clones, 65% to 90% of them singletons. The sequenced sample consisted of PBMCs or T cells enriched from blood (not recorded which). The J gene is TRBJ1-2, the V gene TRBV5-4; D might be TRBD1 (6 bases). The TCR originated in a woman between 45 and 65 years old who had recovered from COVID-19. The CDR3 region is CASSLDLGADGYTF. The CDR3 DNA is TGTGCCAGCAGCTTGGATCTGGGGGCGGATGGCTACACCTTC.